This T cell receptor (beta chain) was identified in a study of shared clonotypes between healthy human individuals. The study, taken as a whole, reports: Larger estimated richness was generally recorded for naive subsets relative to memory subsets. In having few donors, the study represented limited genetic and exposure-history diversity.

Naive CD8 cells lacked CD45RO and underwent positive selection for CCR7, leaving out terminally differentiated effector memory CD45RA+ cells. Details on this clone: No antigen is known for it.

This CDR3 has 13 amino acids. Trimming at V came to 5 bases and at J to 6 bases, leaving 4 bases not matched to a gene. Germline loops: CDR1 SEHNR, CDR2 FQNEAQ (reference sequence). At the deep level, the assay was run. Assay: immunoSEQ multiplex PCR; the TCRdb copy retains only in-frame clones and omits some. The sample lists about 1.9 million clones; 90% to 95% were seen once. This chain links TRBV7-9 with TRBJ2-1; 7 bases map to TRBD2. This sequence originates from a man younger than 35 in good health. Some clones in this sample may be carry-over from other donors' samples. Sequenced sample: naive CD8+ T cells from PBMCs. This chain's CDR3 is CASSKGGFNEQFF. The DNA for the CDR3 is TGTGCCAGCAGCAAGGGAGGGTTCAATGAGCAGTTCTTC.